One sample yielded the 15 T cell receptor beta chains listed below, sequenced in a study of blood T cell repertoires in COVID-19. The data were produced by immunoSEQ multiplex PCR, yet TCRdb's version contains in-frame clones alone and is incomplete. The table lists more than 80,000 clones, 86% of them singletons. Sequences were obtained from peripheral blood. The receptor set was obtained from a man over 45 with active COVID-19.

The chain's CDR3 is CATSSGTTDTGELFF. CDR3 DNA sequence: TGTGCCACCAGCAGCGGGACTACCGACACCGGGGAGCTGTTTTTT. This chain joins TRBV15 and TRBJ2-2, with TRBD2 matching over 7 bases. Trimming cost V 3 bases and J 3 bases; bases outside gene matches: 4. Looked up from germline, CDR1 is LNHNV and CDR2 is YYDKDF (reference sequence). The CDR3 contains 15 residues.

The rearrangement uses TRBV5-5 and TRBJ1-2; 8 nucleotides align to TRBD1. Losses at the gene ends were 4 bases for V and 8 bases for J; bases not matched to a gene: 13. This CDR3 spans 15 amino acids. Germline loops: CDR1 SGHKS, CDR2 YYEKEE (reference sequence). The CDR3 DNA is TGTGCCAGCAGCCCTGGCACAGGGGGAATTGGCGGCTACACCTTC. Its translation: CASSPGTGGIGGYTF.

The V call is TRBV4-3, the J call TRBJ2-2; 7 bases fit TRBD2. Per the germline V gene, CDR1 is LGHNA and CDR2 is YSLEER. CDR3 length equals 18 residues. The junction had 13 bases not matched to a gene; V was cut back by 0 bases and J by 6 bases. CDR3 amino acids: CASSQENFRRLAAGELFF. For the CDR3, the DNA is TGCGCCAGCAGCCAAGAAAACTTTCGTAGGCTAGCGGCCGGGGAGCTGTTTTTT.

The chain couples TRBV29-1 to TRBJ1-3; D is possibly TRBD1 (5 bases). This CDR3 has 15 residues. Germline loops: CDR1 SQVTM, CDR2 ANQGSEA. V shed 3 bases and J shed 3 bases, with 15 bases lying between them. CDR3 amino acids: CSVDGGMGFGNTIYF. Here the CDR3 DNA reads TGCAGCGTTGACGGGGGAATGGGATTTGGAAACACCATATATTTT.

This chain uses TRBV30 with TRBJ2-1, with a tentative D call TRBD1 (6 bases). This CDR3 contains 12 residues. The V gene's germline CDR1 is GTSNPN and CDR2 SVGIG (reference sequence). Trimming stripped 5 bases from V and 5 bases from J, with 10 bases between. CDR3 region: CAWGGHNNEQFF. As DNA, the CDR3 is TGTGCCTGGGGGGGACATAACAATGAGCAGTTCTTC.

The table lists this clone with a few counts. The J gene is TRBJ1-1, the V gene TRBV7-9; 8 positions match TRBD1. The germline V gene has CDR1 SEHNR and CDR2 FQNEAQ (reference sequence). V was pared by 5 bases and J by 5 bases, with 7 bases of the junction left unmatched. The CDR3 spans 14 residues. In DNA, the CDR3 is TGTGCCAGCAGCGCGGCAACAGGGGGTACTGAAGCTTTCTTT. Its translation: CASSAATGGTEAFF.

The rearrangement links TRBV21-1 to TRBJ1-5. TRBV21-1 is a known pseudogene. CDR3 size: 16 residues. CDR3 DNA: TGTGCCAGCAGCAAAGCGGGAGGGGGGAGCAATCAGCCCCAGCATTTT. Amino acid sequence: CASSKAGGGSNQPQHF.

In this sample, this clone turned up a few times. The V and J genes are TRBV6-5 and TRBJ2-7; TRBD2 might be the D (6 bases). This CDR3 has 15 residues. V was shortened by 0 bases and J by 4 bases, with 13 bases between the two germline ends. Germline V CDR1 and CDR2: MNHEY, SVGAGI. The CDR3 loop reads CASSYSYGGTYEQYF. The DNA for the CDR3 is TGTGCCAGCAGTTACTCGTACGGGGGAACATACGAGCAGTACTTC.

The gene calls are TRBV4-2 and TRBJ2-6; 15 positions agree with TRBD2. Germline trimming cut 1 base from V and 2 bases from J; bases unmatched to any gene: 3. The CDR3 covers 19 residues. From germline, CDR1 is LGHNA and CDR2 YNFKEQ. The CDR3 sequence is CASSQGTSGGAAGANVLTF. The CDR3, as DNA: TGTGCCAGCAGCCAAGGGACTAGCGGGGGGGCGGCTGGGGCCAACGTCCTGACTTTC.

The chain couples TRBV21-1 to TRBJ2-5; no check of the table's D call, TRBD1, against the DNA was made. TRBV21-1 is recorded as a pseudogene. The length of the CDR3 is 18 residues. CDR3 DNA sequence: TGTGCCAGCAGCAAAGTAGTCCGGGACAGGGGCCACCAAGAGACCCAGTACTTC. It codes for CASSKVVRDRGHQETQYF.

As to this clone: The sample contains more than one DNA sequence encoding this CDR3. The chain is built from TRBV7-9 and TRBJ1-1, with D tentatively TRBD1 (5 bases). The V end was cut by 3 bases, the J end by 4 bases, with 9 bases between. This CDR3 is 13 amino acids long. Germline V lookup: CDR1 SEHNR, CDR2 FQNEAQ (reference sequence). In DNA form, the CDR3 reads TGTGCCAGCAGCTTCGGGGGGAGCACTGAAGCTTTCTTT. This gives the protein CASSFGGSTEAFF.

This chain links TRBV2 with TRBJ2-3; D is undetermined. CDR1 is SNHLY, CDR2 FYNNEI, per germline. CDR3 length: 15 amino acids. V dropped 3 bases and J dropped 6 bases, with 16 bases sitting between them. CDR3 sequence reads: CASSDKYYQLDTQYF. Written as DNA, the CDR3 is TGTGCCAGCAGTGATAAGTACTATCAATTGGATACGCAGTATTTT.

This clone has a single count. The genes are TRBV28 and TRBJ1-2, with 7 nucleotides matching TRBD1. V shed 2 bases, J shed 3 bases, and the junction held 12 bases outside the gene matches. This CDR3 is 17 amino acids long. CDR1 MDHEN and CDR2 SYDVKM come from the germline V gene. In DNA form, the CDR3 reads TGTGCCAGCAGTTTAGGGGACAGTACTGGCGAGTACTATGGCTACACCTTC. This translates into CASSLGDSTGEYYGYTF.

This rearrangement joins TRBV29-1 to TRBJ1-1; TRBD1 aligns across 12 bases. The trim removed 4 bases at V and 4 bases at J, leaving 10 bases unmatched. The CDR3 loop spans 16 amino acids. CDR1 is SQVTM, CDR2 ANQGSEA, per germline. The chain's CDR3 is CSVAAGTGGIVTEAFF. The CDR3, as DNA: TGCAGCGTTGCTGCCGGGACAGGGGGCATCGTCACTGAAGCTTTCTTT.

The chain uses TRBV7-7 and TRBJ2-7, with 8 bases that match TRBD1. Germline V gene data show CDR1 as SSHAT and CDR2 as FNYEAQ (reference sequence). This CDR3 spans 14 amino acids. Trimming cost V 5 bases and J 5 bases; bases outside gene matches: 8. CDR3 in amino acids: CASSPGRGPHEQYF. CDR3 DNA sequence: TGTGCCAGCAGCCCCGGCAGGGGGCCCCACGAGCAGTACTTC.